These 20 T cell receptor beta chains were sequenced from one sample in a study of T cell repertoires in cytomegalovirus infection. TCRdb re-called the reads with MiXCR, one entry per CDR3 protein. The data contain some 680,000 distinct CDR3 sequences, 35% of them singletons. The sequenced material came from PBMCs. The receptors derive from a human donor in good health (CMV status not recorded). Some clones in this sample may be carry-over from other donors' samples.

The V and J genes are TRBV28 and TRBJ2-7; TRBD2 matches 8 bases. The CDR3 is 15 amino acids. Germline V gene lookup returns CDR1 MDHEN and CDR2 SYDVKM. V shed 5 bases and J 3 bases; nucleotides not matched to a gene: 9. The CDR3 region has the DNA TGTGCCAGCAGTCCTCCAGCGGGAGCCATCTACGAGCAGTACTTC. Amino acids: CASSPPAGAIYEQYF.

This clonotype was seen more than once but under ten times. This chain connects TRBV12-3 or TRBV12-4 to TRBJ2-2; 15 bases are a match to TRBD2. The J segment lost 0 bases and the V segment lost 4 bases, leaving 6 bases of the junction unmatched. The CDR3 extends over 19 amino acids. The CDR3 sequence: CASSSGTSGGYPNTGELFF. CDR3 bases: TGTGCCAGCAGTTCCGGGACTAGCGGGGGGTATCCGAACACCGGGGAGCTGTTTTTT.

The V call is TRBV5-4, the J call TRBJ2-1, with 11 bases identical to TRBD2. The CDR3 covers 15 residues. V lost 4 bases to trimming and J lost 5 bases; unmatched junction nucleotides: 5. Per the germline V gene, CDR1 is SGHNT and CDR2 is YYREEE (reference sequence). The DNA of the CDR3 is TGTGCCAGCAGCCCCCCTAGCGGGGGGCACAATGAGCAGTTCTTC. This encodes CASSPPSGGHNEQFF. Supplemented by reference TRBV5-4 and TRBJ2-1, the full variable domain reads ETGVTQSPTHLIKTRGQQVTLRCSSQSGHNTVSWYQQALGQGPQFIFQYYREEENGRGNFPPRFSGLQFPNYSSELNVNALELDDSALYLCASSPPSGGHNEQFFGPGTRLTVL.

The gene calls are TRBV10-3 and TRBJ2-7, with unresolved D. Germline values: CDR1 ENHRY, CDR2 SYGVKD. Trimming stripped 3 bases from V and 6 bases from J, with 9 bases between. The CDR3 is 12 amino acids. CDR3 residues: CAISESGREQYF. The DNA of the CDR3 is TGTGCCATCAGTGAATCCGGGCGCGAGCAGTACTTC.

This clonotype was counted only a few times. The chain couples TRBV7-9 to TRBJ1-1; no firm D call. The ends were cut back, 5 bases at V and 3 bases at J, with 19 bases in the middle. Germline V gene sequence: CDR1 SEHNR, CDR2 FQNEAQ (reference sequence). This CDR3 is built from 16 residues. CDR3 in DNA: TGTGCCAGCAGCAAGGGTCTTGTCCAGGAAGACACTGAAGCTTTCTTT. As protein: CASSKGLVQEDTEAFF.

V is TRBV19 and J is TRBJ2-2, with D perhaps being TRBD1 or TRBD2 (6 bases each). V lost 3 bases, J lost 8 bases, and 10 bases lay in between. The CDR3 spans 13 residues. CDR1 and CDR2 (germline): LNHDA, SQIVND (reference sequence). The CDR3 loop reads CASSIRGGGELFF. In DNA form, the CDR3 reads TGTGCCAGTAGTATCAGGGGAGGTGGGGAGCTGTTTTTT. Looking up the rest from reference TRBV19 and TRBJ2-2 gives the full variable domain: DGGITQSPKYLFRKEGQNVTLSCEQNLNHDAMYWYRQDPGQGLRLIYYSQIVNDFQKGDIAEGYSVSREKKESFPLTVTSAQKNPTAFYLCASSIRGGGELFFGEGSRLTVL.

The rearrangement uses TRBV28 and TRBJ2-1, with D perhaps TRBD2 (5 bases). V was shortened by 7 bases and J by 7 bases, with 17 bases between the two germline ends. The CDR3 is 14 residues long. The germline V gene has CDR1 MDHEN and CDR2 SYDVKM. CDR3 in amino acids: CASTHLGGLNEQFF. CDR3 DNA: TGTGCCAGCACCCATCTAGGCGGGCTAAATGAGCAGTTCTTC.

The table lists this clonotype with a few counts. This chain links TRBV5-1 with TRBJ1-2, with D hard to call. CDR1 and CDR2 (germline): SGHRS, YFSETQ. The germline V and J ends were trimmed by 5 bases and 2 bases, with 13 bases remaining between them. The CDR3 totals 14 residues. Here the CDR3 reads CASRAPQQNYGYTF. CDR3 sequence (DNA): TGCGCCAGCAGGGCGCCCCAGCAAAACTATGGCTACACCTTC.

This clonotype was observed at least ten times. This chain links TRBV4-2 with TRBJ1-6; perhaps TRBD1 as D (5 bases). The CDR3 is made up of 19 amino acids. CDR1 is LGHNA, CDR2 YNFKEQ, per germline. The ends were cut back, 0 bases at V and 0 bases at J, with 15 bases in the middle. CDR3 loop: CASSQDGGGSSSYNSPLHF. Here the CDR3 DNA reads TGTGCCAGCAGCCAAGATGGGGGGGGGTCAAGCTCCTATAATTCACCCCTCCACTTT.

The chain is built from TRBV6-1 and TRBJ2-1; 12 nucleotides agree with TRBD2. The CDR3 is made up of 19 amino acids. Germline loops: CDR1 MNHNS, CDR2 SASEGT. The J segment lost 7 bases and the V segment lost 4 bases, leaving 17 bases of the junction unmatched. The DNA for the CDR3 is TGTGCCAGCAGTGCCGGCTCAGGATCGGGACTAGCGGGTTTGAATGAGCAGTTCTTC. Translated, it gives CASSAGSGSGLAGLNEQFF.

With regard to this clonotype: A much larger clone lies one base from this, so it may be a read error. The final CDR3 position lacks the conserved phenylalanine or tryptophan, pointing to a likely read error. The rearrangement joins TRBV7-6 to TRBJ2-7, with D hard to call. Germline V lookup: CDR1 SGHVS, CDR2 FNYEAQ. The CDR3 consists of 14 residues. Trimming shortened V by 0 bases and J by 3 bases, and 9 bases separated the two germline ends. The CDR3 protein is CASSLAPTNYEQYC. In DNA form, the CDR3 reads TGTGCCAGCAGCTTAGCTCCCACCAACTACGAGCAGTACTGC.

The chain recombines TRBV20-1 with TRBJ2-1; tentatively, D is TRBD1 (6 bases). The V end lost 4 bases, the J end lost 0 bases, and 13 bases lay between the germline ends. The CDR3 loop spans 15 amino acids. Germline V gives CDR1 DFQATT, CDR2 SNEGSKA (reference sequence). The CDR3, as DNA: TGCAGTGCTAACCTTGGACAGAGCTCCTACAATGAGCAGTTCTTC. The encoded protein is CSANLGQSSYNEQFF.

The chain has TRBV4-1 and TRBJ2-5; TRBD1 is a possible D gene (5 bases). CDR3 length: 15 residues. Per germline, CDR1 MGHRA and CDR2 YSYEKL. V lost 0 bases to trimming and J lost 5 bases, with 13 bases between them. This CDR3 is CASSQDQGRKETQYF. DNA of the CDR3: TGCGCCAGCAGCCAAGACCAGGGTAGGAAGGAGACCCAGTACTTC.

Comment on this clonotype: This may be a read error: a much more frequent sequence differs by one nucleotide. This chain links TRBV12-3 or TRBV12-4 with TRBJ2-7; 10 bases are a match to TRBD2. The V gene end was trimmed by 6 bases and the J gene end by 2 bases; junction bases not matched to a gene: 4. This CDR3 is 14 amino acids long. The CDR3 is CASSPSGSPYEQYF. DNA for the CDR3: TGTGCCAGCAGCCCTAGCGGGAGCCCCTACGAGCAGTACTTC.

This clonotype has a handful of counts. The CDR3 DNA is TGTGCCAGCAGTTATTCACGATCAGAGAACTATGGCTACACCTTC. Protein: CASSYSRSENYGYTF. The chain is built from TRBV6-5 and TRBJ1-2; no clear D gene. Trimming stripped 3 bases from V and 2 bases from J, with 13 bases between. Germline lookup yields CDR1 MNHEY and CDR2 SVGAGI. CDR3 length: 15 amino acids.

This clonotype was counted many times. The V call is TRBV14, the J call TRBJ2-7; TRBD1 aligns across 7 bases. The germline V gene encodes CDR1 SGHDN and CDR2 FVKESK. The CDR3 loop spans 15 amino acids. Germline trimming cut 5 bases from V and 6 bases from J; bases unmatched to any gene: 13. This CDR3 is CASSFGTGAWGEQYF. Here the CDR3 DNA reads TGTGCCAGCAGCTTCGGAACAGGGGCCTGGGGCGAGCAGTACTTC.

This clonotype has only one observation. The junction departs from the called germline gene at one end, perhaps through a read error. The chain couples TRBV12-3 or TRBV12-4 to TRBJ2-1, with unresolved D. The CDR3 is 14 residues long. The CDR3 region is CASSLGSAANEQLF. DNA for the CDR3: TGTGCCAGCAGTTTAGGGTCCGCCGCCAATGAGCAGTTATTC.

The V and J genes are TRBV19 and TRBJ2-2; no clear D. V was clipped by 3 bases and J by 2 bases, with 10 bases between them. The CDR3 totals 15 residues. Germline CDR1 and CDR2: LNHDA and SQIVND (reference sequence). The CDR3 is CASSIGWGNTGELFF. The CDR3 bases are TGTGCCAGTAGTATTGGGTGGGGTAACACCGGGGAGCTGTTTTTT.

This clonotype was seen just once. This chain uses TRBV6-2 or TRBV6-3 with TRBJ2-1; tentative D call: TRBD2 (6 bases). Germline values: CDR1 MNHEY, CDR2 SVGEGT. Trimming left V 0 bases short and J 0 bases short, with 12 bases between. The CDR3 totals 17 residues. CDR3 sequence (DNA): TGTGCCAGCAGTTACTCCCTAGCGAGGAGCTCCTACAATGAGCAGTTCTTC. Translating it yields CASSYSLARSSYNEQFF.

J is TRBJ1-6 and V is TRBV12-3 or TRBV12-4, with D tentatively TRBD1 (5 bases). The CDR3 contains 14 residues. V was pared by 9 bases and J by 14 bases, with 23 bases between. The CDR3 DNA follows: TGTGCCAGAACCTCGGACACGCCCTTCATGTCCCTCCACTTT. It is translated as CARTSDTPFMSLHF.